The 5 T cell receptor beta chains below come from one sample, sequenced in a study of identical twins. TCRdb passed the 5' RACE reads through MiXCR, listing each CDR3 protein once. The data show 420,000 or so distinct CDR3 sequences, with around 20% seen just once and less than 15% held by the top ten. Sequencing used naive T cells sorted from blood. Receptors originate from a man between 45 and 60 years old in good health.

This clonotype was observed a few times. The chain links TRBV29-1 to TRBJ2-3, with D possibly being TRBD2 (6 bases). V lost 3 bases and J lost 1, with 8 bases in between. The germline CDR1 and CDR2 sequences are SQVTM and ANQGSEA. There are 13 residues in the CDR3. CDR3: CSVEASGTDTQYF. The CDR3 DNA reads TGCAGCGTTGAGGCTAGCGGCACAGATACGCAGTATTTT.

The V gene is TRBV6-2 or TRBV6-3, the J gene TRBJ2-6, with TRBD1 matching over 11 bases. Per germline, CDR1 MNHEY and CDR2 SVGEGT. V lost 8 bases, J lost 0 bases, and 15 bases stayed unmatched. This CDR3 contains 20 residues. CDR3 in DNA: TGTGCCAGCGGATTCTCCACCAGGACAGGGGGCATCTCTGGGGCCAACGTCCTGACTTTC. Protein: CASGFSTRTGGISGANVLTF.

This chain joins TRBV3-1 and TRBJ2-2; D call uncertain. The CDR3 sequence is 14 residues long. The V gene lost 4 bases and the J gene lost 4 bases, with 10 bases spanning the gap. Germline CDR1 reads LGHDT; CDR2 reads YNNKEL (reference sequence). The CDR3 reads CASSPLSGTGELFF. The CDR3 DNA reads as TGTGCCAGCAGCCCCCTTTCGGGCACCGGGGAGCTGTTTTTT.

This rearrangement joins TRBV10-3 to TRBJ2-3, with D perhaps matching TRBD2 (6 bases). The CDR3 covers 14 residues. Germline CDR1 and CDR2: ENHRY and SYGVKD. V dropped 4 bases and J dropped 0 bases, with 8 bases sitting between them. CDR3 DNA sequence: TGTGCCATCAGTGCTGGGACTAGCACAGATACGCAGTATTTT. This codes for CAISAGTSTDTQYF.

The V gene is TRBV20-1, the J gene TRBJ2-5; D might be TRBD1 or TRBD2, each matching 5 bases. V was trimmed by 0 bases and J by 2 bases, leaving 16 bases between them. The germline CDR1 and CDR2 sequences are DFQATT and SNEGSKA (reference sequence). There are 16 residues in the CDR3. The CDR3: CSARDLTGRPQETQYF. The CDR3 DNA is TGCAGTGCTAGAGATTTGACGGGACGGCCACAAGAGACCCAGTACTTC.